Sequencing of this TCR beta chain was carried out in a study of blood T cell repertoires in COVID-19. This CDR3 region has 15 residues. Trimming removed 3 bases from V and 6 bases from J, with 18 bases in between. The germline V gene encodes CDR1 GTSNPN and CDR2 SVGIG (reference sequence). The repertoire was sequenced with immunoSEQ multiplex PCR; TCRdb's copy has only in-frame clones and lacks some. The data contain approximately 120,000 clones, 75% to 85% of them singletons. This clone was recorded a few times. This clonotype was sampled from a human donor in a cohort sampled during active COVID-19. The sequencing sample was made of peripheral blood. The genes are TRBV30 and TRBJ1-5; weak D call: TRBD1 (6 bases). CDR3: CAWSLIGGPVQPQHF. Written as DNA, the CDR3 is TGTGCCTGGAGCCTCATCGGGGGGCCAGTTCAGCCCCAGCATTTT. Combining the CDR3 with reference TRBV30 and TRBJ1-5 gives the whole variable domain SQTIHQWPATLVQPVGSPLSLECTVEGTSNPNLYWYRQAAGRGLQLLFYSVGIGQISSEVPQNLSASRPQDRQFILSSKKLLLSDSGFYLCAWSLIGGPVQPQHFGDGTRLSIL.